Below are 22 T cell receptor beta chains sequenced from a single sample in a study of T cells in narcolepsy. The method was immunoSEQ multiplex PCR; TCRdb's version includes in-frame clones alone and lacks a portion of them. Among 27,000 or so clones listed, 75% to 80% were seen once. Sequencing was carried out using CD45RA- memory CD4+ T cells from PBMCs. Receptor source: a human donor with narcolepsy.

This chain uses TRBV18 with TRBJ2-7, with TRBD1 identical over 10 bases. With V trimmed by 2 bases and J by 6 bases, 4 bases remained unmatched. This CDR3 comprises 14 residues. Per germline, CDR1 KGHSH and CDR2 LQKENI. CDR3 nucleotides: TGTGCCAGCTCACCAGGGACAGGGGAAGCCGAGCAGTACTTC. Its protein product is CASSPGTGEAEQYF.

The rearrangement joins TRBV5-4 to TRBJ1-1; D gene uncertain. CDR3 length: 14 residues. V shed 4 bases and J shed 1 base, with 11 bases lying between them. Germline V CDR1 and CDR2: SGHNT, YYREEE (reference sequence). CDR3 loop: CASSPTPANTEAFF. The CDR3 region has the DNA TGTGCCAGCAGCCCGACACCGGCGAACACTGAAGCTTTCTTT.

The chain uses TRBV6-5 and TRBJ1-5; TRBD1 agrees at 7 bases. The CDR3 has 13 residues. The V gene's germline CDR1 is MNHEY and CDR2 SVGAGI. Trimming removed 5 bases from V and 7 bases from J; junction bases left unmatched: 5. The DNA of the CDR3 is TGTGCCAGCAGTGAAATCAGGGGGCAGCCCCAGCATTTT. It encodes CASSEIRGQPQHF.

The sample holds one count of this clone. The chain uses TRBV5-1 and TRBJ2-1; a possible D gene is TRBD1 (5 bases). V was clipped by 3 bases and J by 2 bases, with 12 bases between them. This CDR3 is built from 15 residues. Looked up from germline, CDR1 is SGHRS and CDR2 is YFSETQ. The CDR3 coding sequence is TGCGCCAGCAGCTCGGACACGTACCCCTACAATGAGCAGTTCTTC. Translating it yields CASSSDTYPYNEQFF. The entire variable domain, with the rest obtained from reference TRBV5-1 and TRBJ2-1, is as follows: KAGVTQTPRYLIKTRGQQVTLSCSPISGHRSVSWYQQTPGQGLQFLFEYFSETQRNKGNFPGRFSGRQFSNSRSEMNVSTLELGDSALYLCASSSDTYPYNEQFFGPGTRLTVL.

This clone was observed a handful of times. V is TRBV2 and J is TRBJ2-7; 8 bases are shared with TRBD2. The CDR3 loop spans 12 amino acids. Germline CDR1 and CDR2: SNHLY and FYNNEI. After removal of 7 bases from V and 7 bases from J, the junction contained 6 bases not matched to a gene. CDR3 sequence (DNA): TGTGCCAGCATGTTGGCTAGCGGGGAGCAGTACTTC. Translating it yields CASMLASGEQYF.

The chain links TRBV7-3 to TRBJ2-2, with D unresolved. Germline assignment: CDR1 SGHTA and CDR2 FQGTGA. This CDR3 has 14 residues. Trimming took off 0 bases at V and 3 bases at J, with 5 bases between the two ends. DNA for the CDR3: TGTGCCAGCAGCTTAACCGGCGACACCGGGGAGCTGTTTTTT. This sequence encodes CASSLTGDTGELFF.

For the CDR3, the DNA is TGTGCCAGCAGCCACACAGACAGGAGGGACGCACCCCTCCACTTT. Amino acid sequence: CASSHTDRRDAPLHF. This rearrangement joins TRBV27 to TRBJ1-6, with D tentatively TRBD1 (6 bases). CDR1 MNHEY and CDR2 SMNVEV come from the germline V gene (reference sequence). The CDR3 length is 15 residues. The V gene lost 6 bases and the J gene lost 11 bases, with 20 bases spanning the gap.

This clone appeared once. The V and J genes are TRBV5-4 and TRBJ1-4, with D unclear. The CDR3 extends over 16 amino acids. Trimming shortened V by 0 bases and J by 0 bases, and 9 bases separated the two germline ends. Germline V gene data show CDR1 as SGHNT and CDR2 as YYREEE (reference sequence). The CDR3 region is CASSLVPTPTNEKLFF. The DNA of the CDR3 is TGTGCCAGCAGCTTGGTCCCTACGCCAACTAATGAAAAACTGTTTTTT. The full variable domain, rest sourced from reference TRBV5-4 and TRBJ1-4, is ETGVTQSPTHLIKTRGQQVTLRCSSQSGHNTVSWYQQALGQGPQFIFQYYREEENGRGNFPPRFSGLQFPNYSSELNVNALELDDSALYLCASSLVPTPTNEKLFFGSGTQLSVL.

This clone was seen more than once but under ten times. This chain connects TRBV5-4 to TRBJ2-4; maybe TRBD2 (5 bases). The CDR3 contains 14 residues. Germline V lookup: CDR1 SGHNT, CDR2 YYREEE (reference sequence). Trimming left V 5 bases short and J 8 bases short, with 17 bases between. The CDR3 nucleotides are TGTGCCAGCAGTCCCGACATCCAGAGGGACATTCAGTACTTC. Translated: CASSPDIQRDIQYF.

The chain joins TRBV2 to TRBJ1-3; possible D gene TRBD1, 6 bases. Germline V gives CDR1 SNHLY, CDR2 FYNNEI. V dropped 7 bases and J dropped 4 bases, with 14 bases sitting between them. The CDR3 consists of 14 residues. This CDR3 reads CASILGTRGNTIYF. The CDR3 coding sequence is TGTGCCAGCATCCTCGGGACACGCGGAAACACCATATATTTT.

The chain uses TRBV6-1 and TRBJ2-5; no reliable D call. The CDR3 is 15 residues long. Germline V gene data show CDR1 as MNHNS and CDR2 as SASEGT. V lost 0 bases, J lost 8 bases, and 16 bases lay in between. CDR3: CASSEAPPPFKTQYF. In DNA, the CDR3 is TGTGCCAGCAGTGAAGCCCCTCCCCCTTTTAAAACCCAGTACTTC.

The chain employs TRBV6-4 and TRBJ2-1; 12 bases are shared with TRBD2. The length of the CDR3 is 15 residues. Per germline, CDR1 MRHNA and CDR2 SNTAGT. V gave up 6 bases and J gave up 6 bases; unmatched junction bases: 6. Written as DNA, the CDR3 is TGTGCCAGCAGCGCCCTAGCGGGGGGGCCCAATGAGCAGTTCTTC. As protein: CASSALAGGPNEQFF.

As DNA, the CDR3 is TGTGCCAGCAGCCCATATCTCACGGCAGATACGCAGTATTTT. As protein: CASSPYLTADTQYF. The chain joins TRBV7-2 to TRBJ2-3; no clear D gene. Germline V lookup: CDR1 SGHTA, CDR2 FQGNSA. The CDR3 consists of 14 residues. V lost 5 bases and J 4 bases, leaving 13 bases between the germline ends.

The V and J genes are TRBV2 and TRBJ2-5, with 12 nucleotides matching TRBD2. The germline V gene encodes CDR1 SNHLY and CDR2 FYNNEI. CDR3 length: 15 residues. V shed 5 bases, J shed 2 bases, and the junction held 3 bases outside the gene matches. The DNA of the CDR3 is TGTGCCAGCAGTATGACTAGCGGGGGACAAGAGACCCAGTACTTC. Its protein is CASSMTSGGQETQYF.

The chain employs TRBV18 and TRBJ2-2; 9 bases agree with TRBD2. The J segment lost 6 bases and the V segment lost 1 base, leaving 3 bases of the junction unmatched. The CDR3 contains 15 residues. Germline CDR1 is KGHSH and CDR2 is LQKENI. CDR3 bases: TGTGCCAGCTCACCACTAGCGGGGGAAGCCGGGGAGCTGTTTTTT. Its translation: CASSPLAGEAGELFF.

This clone came up a few times. The chain has TRBV5-1 and TRBJ2-7, with 13 bases that match TRBD2. Germline V lookup: CDR1 SGHRS, CDR2 YFSETQ. Germline trimming cut 1 base from V and 9 bases from J; bases unmatched to any gene: 4. CDR3 length: 14 amino acids. The CDR3 nucleotides are TGCGCCAGCAGCTTGACTAGCGGGGGGGCGATGCAGTACTTC. Translating gives CASSLTSGGAMQYF.

The genes are TRBV27 and TRBJ1-1; D remains unclear. The CDR3 is made up of 13 amino acids. The V end lost 6 bases, the J end lost 4 bases, and 12 bases lay between the germline ends. Looked up from germline, CDR1 is MNHEY and CDR2 is SMNVEV (reference sequence). The CDR3 loop is CASSWGQLTEAFF. The CDR3 coding sequence is TGTGCCAGCAGCTGGGGTCAGCTCACTGAAGCTTTCTTT.

This clone was observed a handful of times. Other nucleotide sequences from this sample produce the same CDR3. The chain joins TRBV19 to TRBJ1-2, with TRBD1 identical over 9 bases. Germline V gene sequence: CDR1 LNHDA, CDR2 SQIVND (reference sequence). CDR3 size: 13 residues. V trimming: 8 bases; J trimming: 4 bases; junction bases outside the gene matches: 5. Here the CDR3 DNA reads TGTGCCAGTGGGGACAGGGATTCCTATGGCTACACCTTC. Protein: CASGDRDSYGYTF.

In regard to this clone: Other DNA sequences in this specimen translate into the identical CDR3. The chain combines TRBV30 with TRBJ1-6; 11 bases align to TRBD1. Looked up from germline, CDR1 is GTSNPN and CDR2 is SVGIG (reference sequence). The CDR3 spans 14 residues. Unmatched junction bases numbered 3, after V lost 1 base and J lost 10 bases. The CDR3 region has the DNA TGTGCCTGGAGTGGGGGGACAGGGGGGTCACCCCTCCACTTT. Translated: CAWSGGTGGSPLHF.

The V call is TRBV14, the J call TRBJ2-3; 8 bases line up with TRBD1. The CDR3 contains 15 residues. Trimming at V came to 3 bases and at J to 2 bases, leaving 4 bases not matched to a gene. Germline V gene sequence: CDR1 SGHDN, CDR2 FVKESK. This CDR3 reads CASSQRQGNTDTQYF. In DNA, the CDR3 is TGTGCCAGCAGCCAGCGACAGGGGAACACAGATACGCAGTATTTT. The whole variable domain, filled in from reference TRBV14 and TRBJ2-3, reads EAGVTQFPSHSVIEKGQTVTLRCDPISGHDNLYWYRRVMGKEIKFLLHFVKESKQDESGMPNNRFLAERTGGTYSTLKVQPAELEDSGVYFCASSQRQGNTDTQYFGPGTRLTVL.

This clone occurred once. Compared with germline, one end of the junction differs, possibly owing to a read error. The chain employs TRBV10-3 and TRBJ1-1; 7 nucleotides line up with TRBD1. The CDR3 covers 16 residues. Germline V gene sequence: CDR1 ENHRY, CDR2 SYGVKD. The CDR3 sequence is CAISDPQRDRSTEVFF. DNA of the CDR3: TGTGCCATCAGTGACCCCCAGCGGGACAGAAGCACTGAAGTTTTCTTT.

This clone was counted between two and nine times. The chain has TRBV7-8 and TRBJ1-1, with a tentative D call TRBD1 (6 bases). Germline CDR1 is SGHVS and CDR2 is FQNEAQ. V dropped 1 base and J dropped 5 bases, with 17 bases sitting between them. The CDR3 spans 16 residues. This CDR3 reads CASSLVGPTTGTEAFF. In DNA, the CDR3 is TGTGCCAGCAGCTTAGTGGGTCCGACCACAGGGACTGAAGCTTTCTTT.